This is a list of T cell receptor beta chains from one sample in a study of siplizumab effects on memory and regulatory T cells. Assay: immunoSEQ multiplex PCR; the TCRdb copy retains only in-frame clones and omits some. This table holds some 110,000 clones, about 94% found once. Material: non-Treg CD4+ T cells sorted from blood. These receptors were taken from a human donor in good health. The CDR3 runs from the conserved cysteine through the conserved F or W. Each record gives: CDR3 protein, CDR3 DNA, D gene, clone size, J gene, V gene, CDR3 length. D genes are given only for firm matches. The size field is filled for only some rows; it gives once, few, many or a size class.

CASSESVWEGYGYTF	TGCGCCAGCAGTGAGTCGGTTTGGGAGGGATATGGCTACACCTTC	NA	NA	TRBJ1-2	TRBV10-2	15
CASSGKGTGTNYGYTF	TGTGCCAGCAGCGGTAAAGGGACAGGGACTAACTATGGCTACACCTTC	TRBD1	NA	TRBJ1-2	TRBV7-2	16
CASLDRGRETQYF	TGTGCCAGCCTTGACAGGGGGCGAGAGACCCAGTACTTC	TRBD1	NA	TRBJ2-5	TRBV2	13
CASSWSGAGGTEAFF	TGTGCCAGCAGCTGGTCCGGGGCCGGTGGCACTGAAGCTTTCTTT	NA	NA	TRBJ1-1	TRBV5-4	15
CASSRWSGTQETQYF	TGCGCCAGCAGCAGGTGGAGCGGGACCCAAGAGACCCAGTACTTC	TRBD2	NA	TRBJ2-5	TRBV4-1	15
CASSRGGTTDTQYF	TGTGCCAGCAGCAGAGGGGGTACAACAGATACGCAGTATTTT	NA	NA	TRBJ2-3	TRBV11-3	14
CASSYSKGQPQHF	TGTGCCAGCAGTTACTCGAAAGGACAGCCCCAGCATTTT	NA	NA	TRBJ1-5	TRBV6-5	13
CASTPKFFFGQPQHF	TGTGCCAGTACACCGAAGTTTTTTTTCGGTCAGCCCCAGCATTTT	NA	NA	TRBJ1-5	TRBV6-4	15
CASSLASGQGKETQYF	TGTGCCAGCAGCTTAGCGTCGGGACAGGGTAAAGAGACCCAGTACTTC	TRBD1	NA	TRBJ2-5	TRBV7-9	16
CASSKPGPWTTVDYGYTF	TGTGCCAGCAGCAAACCGGGCCCTTGGACTACAGTGGACTATGGCTACACCTTC	NA	NA	TRBJ1-2	TRBV21-1	18
CASSEYGGSSYEQYF	TGCGCCAGCAGTGAGTACGGCGGGAGCTCCTACGAGCAGTACTTC	TRBD2	once	TRBJ2-7	TRBV10-2	15
CASSPGHTSVYEQYF	TGTGCCAGCAGCCCGGGGCATACTAGCGTCTACGAGCAGTACTTC	TRBD2	NA	TRBJ2-7	TRBV5-5	15
CASSLDGRLETQYF	TGCGCCAGCAGCTTGGACGGTCGGCTCGAGACCCAGTACTTC	NA	NA	TRBJ2-5	TRBV5-1	14
CASSMGGGDQPQHF	TGCGCCAGCAGCATGGGGGGTGGGGATCAGCCCCAGCATTTT	NA	NA	TRBJ1-5	TRBV5-1	14
CASSPGQEGTEAFF	TGTGCCAGCTCACCAGGGCAGGAGGGGACTGAAGCTTTCTTT	NA	NA	TRBJ1-1	TRBV18	14
CASSLAGLSGAQHF	TGTGCCAGCAGCTTAGCGGGCCTGTCTGGGGCCCAGCATTTT	NA	NA	TRBJ1-5	TRBV11-2	14
CASSSRTPGGEKLFF	TGTGCCAGTAGTTCCCGGACACCGGGGGGTGAAAAACTGTTTTTT	NA	NA	TRBJ1-4	TRBV19	15
CASSLGDRRNTEAFF	TGTGCCAGCAGCTTAGGAGACAGGAGGAACACTGAAGCTTTCTTT	NA	NA	TRBJ1-1	TRBV7-9	15
CASRAGQTNTDTQYF	TGTGCCAGCAGGGCAGGACAGACTAACACAGATACGCAGTATTTT	NA	NA	TRBJ2-3	TRBV6-1	15
CASSKFTTKFEQYF	TGTGCCAGCAGTAAATTCACTACCAAGTTTGAGCAGTACTTC	NA	NA	TRBJ2-7	TRBV27	14
CASSYSGWGTDTQYF	TGTGCCAGCAGTTACTCTGGCTGGGGCACAGATACGCAGTATTTT	NA	NA	TRBJ2-3	TRBV6-5	15
CASSSGPPGDEKLFF	TGCGCCAGCAGCTCGGGGCCCCCTGGGGATGAAAAACTGTTTTTT	NA	NA	TRBJ1-4	TRBV5-1	15
CASSRLAGDQETQYF	TGTGCCAGTAGCCGACTAGCGGGGGACCAAGAGACCCAGTACTTC	TRBD2	NA	TRBJ2-5	TRBV19	15
CASSLSASQPQHF	TGTGCCAGCAGCTTAAGTGCGAGTCAGCCCCAGCATTTT	NA	NA	TRBJ1-5	TRBV7-3	13
CASSTIREGEKLFF	TGTGCCAGCAGCACCATCAGGGAGGGAGAAAAACTGTTTTTT	NA	once	TRBJ1-4	TRBV5-5	14
CASKEGERETQYF	TGCGCCAGCAAGGAGGGGGAACGAGAGACCCAGTACTTC	NA	once	TRBJ2-5	TRBV5-1	13
CASGGDVGSPLHF	TGCGCCAGCGGGGGAGACGTTGGATCACCCCTCCACTTT	NA	NA	TRBJ1-6	TRBV5-1	13
CASSVVDSPTDTQYF	TGTGCCAGCAGCGTAGTAGACAGCCCCACAGATACGCAGTATTTT	NA	NA	TRBJ2-3	TRBV9	15
CASRPGLAGGSSSYNEQFF	TGCGCCAGCAGACCTGGACTAGCGGGGGGCTCGAGCTCCTACAATGAGCAGTTCTTC	TRBD2	few	TRBJ2-1	TRBV4-1	19
CASSFGGGRGYTF	TGTGCCAGCAGTTTCGGGGGGGGCCGTGGCTACACCTTC	NA	NA	TRBJ1-2	TRBV27	13
CSAPLGGGYTF	TGCAGTGCGCCCTTGGGGGGTGGCTACACCTTC	NA	NA	TRBJ1-2	TRBV20-1	11
CASSLSGSDSYNEQFF	TGTGCCAGCAGCCTGAGCGGGAGCGATTCCTACAATGAGCAGTTCTTC	TRBD2	NA	TRBJ2-1	TRBV7-2	16
CASSMTGGSYEQYF	TGTGCCAGCAGTATGACAGGGGGATCCTACGAGCAGTACTTC	TRBD1	NA	TRBJ2-7	TRBV27	14
CASSSGSHLHF	TGTGCCAGCAGTTCTGGATCCCACCTCCACTTT	NA	NA	TRBJ1-6	TRBV6-5	11
CASSRGTGNNQPQHF	TGTGCCAGCAGCCGTGGGACAGGGAACAATCAGCCCCAGCATTTT	TRBD1	NA	TRBJ1-5	TRBV6-5	15
CAWSVGGGGLGYTF	TGTGCCTGGAGTGTAGGCGGAGGAGGCTTGGGCTACACCTTC	NA	NA	TRBJ1-2	TRBV30	14
CASSQEPTTGSYEQYF	TGCGCCAGCAGCCAAGAACCAACAACCGGCTCCTACGAGCAGTACTTC	NA	once	TRBJ2-7	TRBV4-1	16
CASSFRAGGAGELFF	TGTGCCAGCAGCTTCCGGGCGGGAGGGGCCGGGGAGCTGTTTTTT	TRBD2	NA	TRBJ2-2	TRBV5-4	15
CASSQDQVNLGNQPQHF	TGTGCCAGCAGCCAAGATCAGGTCAATCTGGGCAATCAGCCCCAGCATTTT	NA	NA	TRBJ1-5	TRBV14	17
CASRQRGVQDTQYF	TGTGCCAGCAGACAGCGGGGGGTTCAAGATACGCAGTATTTT	TRBD2	NA	TRBJ2-3	TRBV2	14
CASRLAGEADTQYF	TGTGCCAGCCGCCTGGCGGGGGAGGCAGATACGCAGTATTTT	TRBD2	NA	TRBJ2-3	TRBV5-4	14
CGTGGGYNEQFF	TGTGGCACAGGGGGGGGGTACAATGAGCAGTTCTTC	NA	NA	TRBJ2-1	TRBV30	12
CASSEASGRVFF	TGTGCCAGCAGTGAGGCTAGCGGGAGAGTGTTCTTC	TRBD2	NA	TRBJ2-1	TRBV2	12
CASSQDLRPEAFF	TGCGCCAGCAGCCAAGATCTCCGCCCTGAAGCTTTCTTT	NA	NA	TRBJ1-1	TRBV4-1	13
CASSRRDRRNYGYTF	TGTGCCAGCAGTCGCCGGGACAGGCGAAACTATGGCTACACCTTC	TRBD1	NA	TRBJ1-2	TRBV6-6	15
CASRSLDREAEQYF	TGTGCCAGTAGATCCTTGGACAGGGAGGCGGAGCAGTACTTC	TRBD1	NA	TRBJ2-7	TRBV19	14